These 32 T cell receptor beta chains share one sample of origin, sequenced in a study of identifying expanded T cells in peripheral blood. Produced via immunoSEQ multiplex PCR; TCRdb's table is partial and in-frame only. The sample lists approximately 90,000 clones; 70% to 90% were seen once. The source material was blood. All receptors derive from a person aged 18-70 years in good health.

This clone came up once. The chain employs TRBV27 and TRBJ2-7; 7 positions agree with TRBD2. The CDR3 loop spans 15 amino acids. Germline CDR1 is MNHEY and CDR2 is SMNVEV (reference sequence). Trimming removed 3 bases from V and 1 base from J; junction bases left unmatched: 6. CDR3 amino acids: CASSLFGGGSYEQYF. CDR3 DNA: TGTGCCAGCAGTTTGTTTGGCGGGGGTTCCTACGAGCAGTACTTC.

The chain couples TRBV2 to TRBJ2-7, with D unclear. Trimming pared 6 bases from V and 0 bases from J, leaving 12 bases between. CDR1 is SNHLY, CDR2 FYNNEI, per germline. The CDR3 spans 14 residues. The CDR3 DNA follows: TGTGCCAGCAGAATAGGGCAGACCTCCTACGAGCAGTACTTC. Translating it yields CASRIGQTSYEQYF.

The chain has TRBV7-9 and TRBJ1-1; D might be TRBD1 (6 bases). The germline CDR1 and CDR2 sequences are SEHNR and FQNEAQ (reference sequence). V lost 5 bases, J lost 8 bases, and 12 bases lay in between. The CDR3 spans 12 residues. CDR3 DNA sequence: TGTGCCAGCAGCGGGACACCCGGGGAAGCTTTCTTT. Protein product: CASSGTPGEAFF.

This clone was seen once. This chain links TRBV7-9 with TRBJ2-2; the D gene is possibly TRBD2 (7 bases). The CDR3 is 15 amino acids. Trimming took 5 bases from V and 8 from J, leaving 18 bases between them. Germline CDR1 is SEHNR and CDR2 is FQNEAQ (reference sequence). CDR3 sequence (DNA): TGTGCCAGCAGCCCCTATAGTGGGGGGGCTGGGGAGCTGTTTTTT. The encoded protein is CASSPYSGGAGELFF.

This clone occurred once. The V call is TRBV9, the J call TRBJ1-1; TRBD1 is a possible D gene (6 bases). The CDR3 has 14 residues. Germline loops: CDR1 SGDLS, CDR2 YYNGEE. The V and J ends lost 4 bases and 8 bases respectively, with 18 bases between them. CDR3 DNA: TGTGCCAGCAGCAGTGGGGGGGGGCTGCTGGAAGCTTTCTTT. Protein sequence: CASSSGGGLLEAFF.

The V and J genes are TRBV4-3 and TRBJ2-2; 10 bases are a match to TRBD1. The CDR3 length is 17 residues. In germline, CDR1 is LGHNA, CDR2 YSLEER. V lost 4 bases, J lost 5 bases, and 10 bases stayed unmatched. CDR3 bases: TGCGCCAGCAGCCGACAAGACAGGGGGCGCAGGACCGGGGAGCTGTTTTTT. It specifies CASSRQDRGRRTGELFF.

Note on this clone: One end of the junction does not line up with germline, which may come from a read error. Other DNA sequences in this specimen translate into the identical CDR3. The rearrangement links TRBV2 to TRBJ2-7; tentatively, D is TRBD1 or TRBD2 (5 bases each). The germline V gene encodes CDR1 SNHLY and CDR2 FYNNEI. This CDR3 has 13 residues. The chain's CDR3 is CASSSFGAYEQYF. CDR3 coding DNA: TGTGCCAGCAGCAGCTTCGGGGCCTACGAGCAGTATTTC.

The chain combines TRBV7-8 with TRBJ2-7, with TRBD1 matching 7 bases. Trimming at V came to 4 bases and at J to 1 base, leaving 16 bases not matched to a gene. The CDR3 is made up of 18 amino acids. Germline lookup yields CDR1 SGHVS and CDR2 FQNEAQ. The CDR3 loop reads CASSSPDRLRYKSYEQYF. The CDR3 nucleotides are TGTGCCAGCAGCTCACCGGACAGGCTACGTTATAAATCCTACGAGCAGTACTTC.

The chain joins TRBV11-3 to TRBJ1-2; D gene uncertain. The germline V and J ends were trimmed by 3 bases and 4 bases, with 9 bases remaining between them. The CDR3 has 13 amino acids. CDR1 and CDR2 from the germline V gene are SGHNT and YENEEA. The CDR3 spells CASSFEGGYGYTF. In DNA, the CDR3 is TGTGCCAGCAGCTTTGAGGGCGGCTATGGCTACACCTTC. Using reference TRBV11-3 and TRBJ1-2 for the parts outside the CDR3, the full variable domain is EAGVVQSPRYKIIEKKQPVAFWCNPISGHNTLYWYLQNLGQGPELLIRYENEEAVDDSQLPKDRFSAERLKGVDSTLKIQPAELGDSAVYLCASSFEGGYGYTFGSGTRLTVV.

The DNA of the CDR3 is TGTGCCAGCAGTTTATACCAGGGGAGGGCGTACAATGAGCAGTTCTTC. This encodes CASSLYQGRAYNEQFF. The chain links TRBV28 to TRBJ2-1; perhaps TRBD2 as D (7 bases). Germline CDR1 is MDHEN and CDR2 is SYDVKM. This CDR3 is 16 amino acids long. V was clipped by 1 base and J by 4 bases, with 14 bases between them.

The chain recombines TRBV6-6 with TRBJ2-7; D perhaps matches TRBD1 (6 bases). Trimming took off 0 bases at V and 4 bases at J, with 10 bases between the two ends. CDR1 and CDR2 from the germline V gene are MNHNY and SVGAGI (reference sequence). CDR3 length equals 14 residues. The CDR3 sequence: CASSYSGASYEQYF. The CDR3 DNA is TGTGCCAGCAGTTACTCGGGGGCGAGTTACGAGCAGTACTTC.

The chain carries TRBV10-3 and TRBJ1-4; D not certain. CDR1 is ENHRY, CDR2 SYGVKD, per germline. This CDR3 has 16 residues. The V gene lost 5 bases and the J gene lost 3 bases, with 16 bases spanning the gap. For the CDR3, the DNA is TGTGCCATCAGTCCTACCTATACCGCTTCTAATGAAAAACTGTTTTTT. This codes for CAISPTYTASNEKLFF.

The chain recombines TRBV7-6 with TRBJ1-1, with 9 bases aligning to TRBD1. The CDR3 has 18 residues. The J segment lost 2 bases and the V segment lost 1 base, leaving 11 bases of the junction unmatched. The germline V gene has CDR1 SGHVS and CDR2 FNYEAQ. For the CDR3, the DNA is TGTGCCAGCAGCTTAGGGGACAGGGTTCCTTATTTCAACACTGAAGCTTTCTTT. As protein: CASSLGDRVPYFNTEAFF.

The chain uses TRBV6-5 and TRBJ2-7, with a possible D match to TRBD1 (6 bases). The ends were cut back, 5 bases at V and 0 bases at J, with 11 bases in the middle. In germline, CDR1 is MNHEY, CDR2 SVGAGI. This CDR3 region has 14 residues. The CDR3 DNA sequence: TGTGCCAGCAGTCCCGACAGGCGCTCCTACGAGCAGTACTTC. It specifies CASSPDRRSYEQYF.

This rearrangement joins TRBV7-8 to TRBJ1-5; D is uncertain. Between the trimmed V and J ends, which lost 2 bases and 3 bases, there was a span of 11 bases. This CDR3 spans 15 amino acids. Germline values: CDR1 SGHVS, CDR2 FQNEAQ. In DNA, the CDR3 is TGTGCCAGCAGCTTATTTTCCCAGATCAATCAGCCCCAGCATTTT. It is translated as CASSLFSQINQPQHF.

V gene TRBV25-1 combines with J gene TRBJ2-1; 11 bases are a match to TRBD2. The V gene end was trimmed by 1 base and the J gene end by 7 bases; junction bases not matched to a gene: 9. From germline, CDR1 is MGHDK and CDR2 SYGVNS. The CDR3 length is 17 residues. The CDR3 here is CASSELVVLAGGNEQFF. The DNA of the CDR3 is TGTGCCAGCAGTGAATTGGTAGTGCTAGCGGGGGGAAATGAGCAGTTCTTC.

The V gene is TRBV6-5, the J gene TRBJ1-2; D not certain. The V gene lost 5 bases and the J gene lost 7 bases, with 20 bases spanning the gap. The CDR3 has 15 amino acids. Germline CDR1 MNHEY, CDR2 SVGAGI. The DNA for the CDR3 is TGTGCCAGCAGTATCGGGGATTCGCACATAGGTGGCTACACCTTC. This encodes CASSIGDSHIGGYTF.

The chain combines TRBV30 with TRBJ1-1; D is unclear. Trimming removed 4 bases at V and 0 bases at J, with 9 bases between. Germline V CDR1 and CDR2: GTSNPN, SVGIG (reference sequence). CDR3 length: 13 amino acids. CDR3 in amino acids: CAWNGGLNTEAFF. In DNA, the CDR3 is TGTGCCTGGAACGGCGGCCTGAACACTGAAGCTTTCTTT.

The CDR3 is CASSIGTGKNLSYNSPLHF. The CDR3 coding sequence is TGTGCCAGTAGTATAGGGACAGGGAAGAACCTCTCCTATAATTCACCCCTCCACTTT. The rearrangement uses TRBV19 and TRBJ1-6; 8 bases are shared with TRBD1. This CDR3 has 19 residues. CDR1 LNHDA and CDR2 SQIVND come from the germline V gene (reference sequence). The V and J ends lost 1 base and 0 bases, in that order; junction bases with no gene match: 8.

The J gene is TRBJ2-1, the V gene TRBV6-5; 9 bases agree with TRBD2. There are 15 residues in the CDR3. The germline V gene has CDR1 MNHEY and CDR2 SVGAGI. V was clipped by 0 bases and J by 3 bases; unmatched bases: 0. The CDR3 DNA follows: TGTGCCAGCAGTTACTCGCGGGGGGGCTACAATGAGCAGTTCTTC. It encodes CASSYSRGGYNEQFF.

The gene calls are TRBV4-1 and TRBJ2-1, with 7 bases fitting TRBD1. J was trimmed by 8 bases and V by 1 base; bases with no gene match: 26. Germline V gives CDR1 MGHRA, CDR2 YSYEKL. The CDR3 is 21 amino acids. The CDR3 here is CASSQVWLLPPSSGRGHEQFF. The CDR3 DNA reads as TGCGCCAGCAGCCAAGTGTGGTTATTACCCCCTAGTTCGGGTAGGGGGCATGAGCAGTTCTTC.

This sequence joins TRBV19 and TRBJ1-2; D is undetermined. The CDR3 has 15 amino acids. The ends were cut back, 4 bases at V and 5 bases at J, with 17 bases in the middle. Germline CDR1 reads LNHDA; CDR2 reads SQIVND (reference sequence). The CDR3 is CASSTDLELQYGYTF. The CDR3 nucleotides are TGTGCCAGTAGTACAGACCTAGAGCTTCAATATGGCTACACCTTC.

V and J are TRBV5-6 and TRBJ2-5; perhaps TRBD2 as D (6 bases). Germline lookup yields CDR1 SGHDT and CDR2 YYEEEE. Trimming pared 5 bases from V and 4 bases from J, leaving 21 bases between. CDR3 length: 16 residues. CDR3 sequence: CASSDTTSSRRETQYF. The CDR3 region has the DNA TGTGCCAGCAGTGATACAACTAGCTCGAGAAGAGAGACCCAGTACTTC.

The rearrangement links TRBV18 to TRBJ2-5; 7 bases align to TRBD2. Unmatched junction bases numbered 16, after V lost 5 bases and J lost 4 bases. The CDR3 runs to 17 residues. CDR1 and CDR2 (germline): KGHSH, LQKENI. The CDR3 bases are TGTGCCAGCTCATCGCTGAGGGGAGGGCAAGGCGCAGAGACCCAGTACTTC. This gives the protein CASSSLRGGQGAETQYF.

A few counts support this clone. This chain joins TRBV2 and TRBJ1-2; D remains unclear. The CDR3 length is 12 residues. V dropped 1 base and J dropped 8 bases, with 8 bases sitting between them. Per the germline V gene, CDR1 is SNHLY and CDR2 is FYNNEI. CDR3 sequence (DNA): TGTGCCAGCAGTGAAGGAACCCGGGGCTACACCTTC. Translated: CASSEGTRGYTF.

This chain uses TRBV4-3 with TRBJ2-7, with TRBD2 identical over 11 bases. Germline assignment: CDR1 LGHNA and CDR2 YSLEER. This CDR3 is 15 amino acids long. The V and J ends lost 4 bases and 2 bases, in that order; junction bases with no gene match: 4. CDR3 loop: CASSPATSGAYEQYF. The CDR3 DNA is TGCGCCAGCAGCCCCGCGACTAGCGGGGCCTACGAGCAGTACTTC.

This chain uses TRBV11-3 with TRBJ2-1, with D perhaps assigned TRBD1 or TRBD2 (5 bases each). Germline V gene lookup returns CDR1 SGHNT and CDR2 YENEEA. The CDR3 consists of 17 residues. V lost 0 bases and J 4 bases, leaving 16 bases between the germline ends. The CDR3 is CASSLDGTGTLYNEQFF. For the CDR3, the DNA is TGTGCCAGCAGCTTAGATGGGACCGGGACCCTATACAATGAGCAGTTCTTC.

CDR3 sequence (DNA): TGTGCCAGGCGGGGTGAGAGGACAGGGTGGGAGACCCAGTACTTC. Encoded protein: CARRGERTGWETQYF. V gene TRBV7-9 combines with J gene TRBJ2-5, with 8 bases lining up with TRBD1. Germline V gene data show CDR1 as SEHNR and CDR2 as FQNEAQ (reference sequence). This CDR3 has 15 residues. With V trimmed by 9 bases and J by 5 bases, 14 bases remained unmatched.

Concerning this clone itself: This may come from a read error, since a much larger clone is one base off. J is TRBJ1-1 and V is TRBV12-1. TRBV12-1 is labeled a pseudogene. The CDR3 is 12 residues long. CDR3 nucleotide sequence: TGTGCCAGCGGCTTTAGGAACACTGAAGCTTTCTTT. Amino acids: CASGFRNTEAFF.

The chain is built from TRBV14 and TRBJ1-1; D is undetermined. Germline CDR1 reads SGHDN; CDR2 reads FVKESK. The CDR3 is made up of 14 amino acids. Trimming stripped 1 base from V and 5 bases from J, with 11 bases between. The CDR3 sequence: CASSQGWSSTEAFF. DNA of the CDR3: TGTGCCAGCAGCCAAGGGTGGAGTAGTACTGAAGCTTTCTTT.

This chain uses TRBV7-8 with TRBJ1-4, with TRBD1 as a possible D gene (5 bases). The CDR3 has 14 amino acids. V gave up 2 bases and J gave up 10 bases, with 14 bases separating them. Germline values: CDR1 SGHVS, CDR2 FQNEAQ. CDR3 amino acids: CASSLSRVLGKLFF. The CDR3 DNA follows: TGTGCCAGCAGCTTAAGCAGGGTCCTTGGAAAACTGTTTTTT.

CDR3 in amino acids: CASTLPPLNEAFF. The CDR3 coding sequence is TGTGCCAGCACCCTCCCCCCACTGAATGAAGCTTTCTTT. The J gene is TRBJ1-1, the V gene TRBV6-5, with unresolved D. The germline CDR1 and CDR2 sequences are MNHEY and SVGAGI. The CDR3 contains 13 residues. V was pared by 7 bases and J by 7 bases, with 16 bases between.